A single sample gave rise to the 11 T cell receptor beta chains below, sequenced in a study of human T cells and chemical hapten exposure. Specified time point: patch test 3, about 24 weeks after DPC sensitization. The treatment is: therapeutic diphenylcyclopropenone sensitization with weekly scalp DPC. MiXCR, applied by TCRdb to the RACE reads, yields one record per CDR3 protein. Here the sample spans around 85,000 distinct CDR3 sequences, over 10% being singletons. The source material was whole blood, sampled in connection with sensitization to the hapten diphenylcyclopropenone (DPC). The source of these receptors is a woman between 50 and 59 years old with alopecia areata. Some clones in this sample may be carry-over from other donors' samples.

The rearrangement joins TRBV6-6 to TRBJ2-7, with D unclear. Trimming took off 0 bases at V and 0 bases at J, with 9 bases between the two ends. The germline gives CDR1 MNHNY, CDR2 SVGAGI (reference sequence). This CDR3 is 15 amino acids long. The chain's CDR3 is CASSYSGRSSYEQYF. The CDR3 nucleotides are TGTGCCAGCAGTTACTCCGGACGGAGCTCCTACGAGCAGTACTTC.

Only a few counts were recorded for this clonotype. The chain uses TRBV7-2 and TRBJ2-4, with a weak D call TRBD2 (6 bases). The CDR3 runs 15 residues. Trimming took 5 bases from V and 0 from J, leaving 11 bases between them. Germline lookup yields CDR1 SGHTA and CDR2 FQGNSA. The CDR3 DNA reads as TGTGCCAGCAGCACCCGACTAGTAGCCAAAAACATTCAGTACTTC. Translating it yields CASSTRLVAKNIQYF.

This chain uses TRBV12-3 or TRBV12-4 with TRBJ2-5, with D tentatively TRBD1 (6 bases). Trimming removed 2 bases from V and 7 bases from J, with 11 bases in between. The CDR3 contains 13 residues. The CDR3 DNA reads as TGTGCCAGCAGTTTATACAGGGAGAGGACCCAGTACTTC. This translates into CASSLYRERTQYF.

The CDR3, as DNA: TGCAGTGCTAGATCTAGTGTTACCGAGCTGTTTTTT. Translation gives CSARSSVTELFF. The rearrangement uses TRBV20-1 and TRBJ2-2, with unresolved D. The V end lost 2 bases, the J end lost 11 bases, and 12 bases lay between the germline ends. The CDR3 is made up of 12 amino acids. The germline CDR1 and CDR2 sequences are DFQATT and SNEGSKA (reference sequence).

This clonotype was recorded at least ten times. The chain uses TRBV10-2 and TRBJ2-7, with 9 bases lining up with TRBD1. This CDR3 comprises 15 residues. Germline lookup yields CDR1 WSHSY and CDR2 SAAADI. V was pared by 4 bases and J by 2 bases, with 6 bases of the junction left unmatched. As DNA, the CDR3 is TGCGCCAGCAGTGCCCTCGACAGGGGGGCCTACGAGCAGTACTTC. Amino acid sequence: CASSALDRGAYEQYF.

This clonotype was seen many times. V gene TRBV7-8 combines with J gene TRBJ2-1; 7 bases line up with TRBD1. CDR1 and CDR2 from the germline V gene are SGHVS and FQNEAQ. V shed 3 bases and J 4 bases; nucleotides not matched to a gene: 3. The length of the CDR3 is 14 residues. The CDR3 bases are TGTGCCAGCAGCTTCCAGGGGGAATACAATGAGCAGTTCTTC. Protein product: CASSFQGEYNEQFF.

This chain links TRBV19 with TRBJ2-5; no clear D. This CDR3 comprises 12 residues. Germline V CDR1 and CDR2: LNHDA, SQIVND (reference sequence). Trimming stripped 2 bases from V and 1 base from J, with 2 bases between. The CDR3 sequence: CASSISQETQYF. The DNA for the CDR3 is TGTGCCAGTAGTATATCCCAAGAGACCCAGTACTTC.

This clonotype occurred a few times. The CDR3 reads CASSLGTSPAYEQYF. The CDR3 DNA sequence: TGTGCCAGCAGCCTTGGGACTAGCCCGGCCTACGAGCAGTACTTC. The genes are TRBV9 and TRBJ2-7; 9 bases match TRBD2. The CDR3 runs to 15 residues. The V gene end was trimmed by 4 bases and the J gene end by 2 bases; junction bases not matched to a gene: 7. In germline, CDR1 is SGDLS, CDR2 YYNGEE.

There are a few counts of this clonotype. The rearrangement uses TRBV12-3 or TRBV12-4 and TRBJ2-3; D is unclear. The CDR3 runs 13 residues. V shed 3 bases and J shed 6 bases, with 10 bases lying between them. CDR3 bases: TGTGCCAGCAGTTTTAGTCTTTCCGATACGCAGTATTTT. Its protein is CASSFSLSDTQYF.

This clonotype was counted many times. The chain combines TRBV18 with TRBJ2-2, with D perhaps given as TRBD1 or TRBD2 (6 bases each). This CDR3 has 16 amino acids. Germline-derived CDR1 and CDR2 are KGHSH and LQKENI. V lost 3 bases and J 0 bases, leaving 11 bases between the germline ends. The CDR3 nucleotides are TGTGCCAGCTCACCTGGCGGGACACCGAACACCGGGGAGCTGTTTTTT. Its translation is CASSPGGTPNTGELFF. Full variable domain (remainder filled in from reference TRBV18 and TRBJ2-2): NAGVMQNPRHLVRRRGQEARLRCSPMKGHSHVYWYRQLPEEGLKFMVYLQKENIIDESGMPKERFSAEFPKEGPSILRIQQVVRGDSAAYFCASSPGGTPNTGELFFGEGSRLTVL.

The chain combines TRBV10-3 with TRBJ1-6; D possibly corresponds to TRBD1 (6 bases). V was shortened by 4 bases and J by 7 bases, with 11 bases between the two germline ends. Germline V gene sequence: CDR1 ENHRY, CDR2 SYGVKD. The CDR3 covers 14 residues. The chain's CDR3 is CAISVDRRNSPLHF. Here the CDR3 DNA reads TGTGCCATCAGTGTAGACAGGCGGAATTCACCCCTCCACTTT.